The entry below describes one T cell receptor (beta chain). Its antigen remains unknown. TCRdb keeps only in-frame clones here, not all; method: immunoSEQ multiplex PCR. The sample carries 90,000 to 120,000 clones, about 89% recorded once. This sample is part of a study of T cell responses to AZD1222 COVID-19 vaccine. The V gene's germline CDR1 is MNHEY and CDR2 SVGAGI. The CDR3 spans 13 residues. Trimming removed 2 bases at V and 5 bases at J, with 9 bases between. Study-wide results and limits: Spike-specific TCR breadth and depth rose after two AZD1222 doses. Seropositive status at baseline applied to only five or six AZD1222 recipients.

The TCR sequence derives from an adult who received the AZD1222 COVID-19 vaccine. The specimen was peripheral blood, collected 28 days after the second AZD1222 dose. The chain couples TRBV6-5 to TRBJ1-1, with D unclear. The CDR3 spells CASSYHIGTEAFF. The CDR3 DNA sequence: TGTGCCAGCAGTTACCATATTGGAACTGAAGCTTTCTTT.